Below are 14 T cell receptor beta chains sequenced from a single sample in a study of T cell clonality in common variable immunodeficiency. Repertoires were generated with immunoSEQ multiplex PCR, while TCRdb's copy carries only in-frame clones and drops some. Sampling found about 42,000 clones, none seen once. Sequencing input: peripheral blood mononuclear cells. The receptors were gathered from a person aged 18 to 75 in good health.

This clone showed up many times. The read halts 3 residues ahead of the CDR3 end, with the missing end drawn from the germline J gene. This chain uses TRBV20-1 with TRBJ2-6, with D maybe TRBD2 (5 bases). CDR1 is DFQATT, CDR2 SNEGSKA, per germline (reference sequence). The CDR3 sequence is 14 residues long. V gave up 6 bases and J gave up 1 base, with 10 bases separating them. The DNA read from the CDR3 is TGCAGTGCCGCCGGGGAGTCTGGGGCCAACGTC. Protein product: CSAAGESGANV. The entire CDR3 is CSAAGESGANVLTF.

This clone was picked up many times. The CDR3 end lies 3 residues beyond the end of the read and is filled in from the germline J gene. The chain recombines TRBV20-1 with TRBJ2-7; 14 nucleotides align to TRBD2. Germline V CDR1 and CDR2: DFQATT, SNEGSKA (reference sequence). The trim removed 3 bases at V and 6 bases at J, leaving 10 bases unmatched. The CDR3 is 16 amino acids. CDR3 DNA, as far as it was read: TGCAGTGCTAGGGACCCGGGACTAGCGGGAGTAATCGAG. It specifies CSARDPGLAGVIE. The complete CDR3 sequence is CSARDPGLAGVIEQYF.

This clone has ten or more counts. Sequencing ends 3 residues short of the CDR3 end; the germline J gene provides the rest. The rearrangement links TRBV4-1 to TRBJ2-3; 16 bases agree with TRBD2. This CDR3 is 17 amino acids long. The germline gives CDR1 MGHRA, CDR2 YSYEKL. Losses at the gene ends were 1 base for V and 3 bases for J; bases not matched to a gene: 1. The CDR3 spells CASSQGGLAGGTDTQYF. The DNA read from the CDR3 is TGCGCCAGCAGCCAAGGGGGACTAGCGGGAGGGACAGATACG.

This clone was found many times. The read is 3 residues too short to cover the CDR3 end, so that end is filled in from the germline J gene. V is TRBV7-3 and J is TRBJ2-7; 10 nucleotides line up with TRBD1. Germline CDR1 and CDR2: SGHTA and FQGTGA. This CDR3 comprises 13 residues. The ends lost 4 bases at V and 3 bases at J; junction bases unmatched: 0. This CDR3 reads CASSWTGGYEQYF. The sequenced part of the CDR3 DNA is TGTGCCAGCAGCTGGACAGGGGGCTACGAG.

A remark on this clone: The sequenced fragment ends 3 residues before the CDR3 boundary, so the rest is inferred from the germline J gene. The V call is TRBV30, the J call TRBJ1-2; 8 bases line up with TRBD1. Germline loops: CDR1 GTSNPN, CDR2 SVGIG (reference sequence). This CDR3 contains 12 residues. The covered CDR3 bases are TGTGCCTGCCGACAGGGGCAATACGAC. Its protein is CACRQGQYD. The full CDR3 sequence reads CACRQGQYDYTF.

This clone has at least ten counts. The CDR3 bases that were read are TGTGCCAGCAGCTTGATGGGACAGGGGATAGATACG. This gives the protein CASSLMGQGIDT. The complete CDR3 protein is CASSLMGQGIDTQYF. J is TRBJ2-3 and V is TRBV5-6; 10 positions match TRBD1. The read finishes 3 residues shy of the CDR3 end, and the germline J gene is used to complete it. The CDR3 is 15 residues long. Germline V gives CDR1 SGHDT, CDR2 YYEEEE. The ends lost 1 base at V and 5 bases at J; junction bases unmatched: 4.

Only a few counts were recorded for this clone. The sequenced fragment ends 3 residues before the CDR3 boundary, so the rest is inferred from the germline J gene. This chain links TRBV5-1 with TRBJ1-2; TRBD1 is a possible D gene (6 bases). Germline lookup yields CDR1 SGHRS and CDR2 YFSETQ. The CDR3 has 16 residues. Trimming cost V 0 bases and J 1 base, with 13 bases left between them. The CDR3 here is CASSLVGGQVNYGYTF. The covered CDR3 bases are TGCGCCAGCAGCTTGGTCGGGGGGCAGGTTAACTATGGC.

This clone was detected many times. The read is 3 residues too short to cover the CDR3 end, so that end is filled in from the germline J gene. The chain joins TRBV7-2 to TRBJ2-1; possible D gene TRBD1, 5 bases. Trimming removed 5 bases from V and 3 bases from J, with 8 bases in between. The CDR3 length is 13 residues. The V gene's germline CDR1 is SGHTA and CDR2 FQGNSA. Partial CDR3 DNA: TGTGCCAGCAGCCAGGGCGGCTACAATGAG. The encoded protein is CASSQGGYNE. The whole CDR3 protein reads CASSQGGYNEQFF.

This clone was seen at least ten times. The read falls 3 residues short of the CDR3 end, and the missing part is taken from the germline J gene. The genes are TRBV29-1 and TRBJ1-4, with a possible D match to TRBD1 (5 bases). The CDR3 loop spans 13 amino acids. Trimming took off 7 bases at V and 7 bases at J, with 16 bases between the two ends. CDR1 is SQVTM, CDR2 ANQGSEA, per germline. CDR3 DNA, as far as it was read: TGCAGCGGTGTCCAGGGTATGAGTGAAAAA. As protein: CSGVQGMSEK. The full-length CDR3 reads as CSGVQGMSEKLFF. The whole variable domain, filled in from reference TRBV29-1 and TRBJ1-4, reads SAVISQKPSRDICQRGTSLTIQCQVDSQVTMMFWYRQQPGQSLTLIATANQGSEATYESGFVIDKFPISRPNLTFSTLTVSNMSPEDSSIYLCSGVQGMSEKLFFGSGTQLSVL.

This clone was detected many times. Sequencing ends 3 residues short of the CDR3 end; the germline J gene provides the rest. The chain is built from TRBV28 and TRBJ2-7; possibly TRBD2 for D (5 bases). Germline CDR1 is MDHEN and CDR2 is SYDVKM. Trimming stripped 6 bases from V and 3 bases from J, with 15 bases between. The CDR3 runs 14 residues. CDR3 bases read: TGTGCCAGCAGCTCCCGCGCAGACTACTACGAG. Its translation is CASSSRADYYE. The CDR3 as a whole reads CASSSRADYYEQYF. Combining the CDR3 with reference TRBV28 and TRBJ2-7 gives the whole variable domain DVKVTQSSRYLVKRTGEKVFLECVQDMDHENMFWYRQDPGLGLRLIYFSYDVKMKEKGDIPEGYSVSREKKERFSLILESASTNQTSMYLCASSSRADYYEQYFGPGTRLTVT.

This clone has at least ten counts. The DNA ends 3 residues before the CDR3 does, and the rest of the CDR3 is filled in from the germline J gene. The chain recombines TRBV5-1 with TRBJ2-2; 7 positions agree with TRBD1. Per the germline V gene, CDR1 is SGHRS and CDR2 is YFSETQ. There are 14 residues in the CDR3. The V and J ends lost 4 bases and 9 bases, in that order; junction bases with no gene match: 9. CDR3 region: CASSPRQGHRELFF. The sequenced part of the CDR3 DNA is TGCGCCAGCAGCCCTCGACAGGGTCATAGGGAG.

For this clone: Read sequence stops 3 residues before the CDR3 end, and the germline J gene provides the missing end. The V and J genes are TRBV6-1 and TRBJ1-4, with D uncertain. This CDR3 spans 16 amino acids. Germline lookup yields CDR1 MNHNS and CDR2 SASEGT. The part of the CDR3 DNA that was read is TGTGCCAGCAGTGAAAGCGGCGGGCAGATTAATTCACCA. Amino acids: CASSESGGQINSP. The whole CDR3 sequence is CASSESGGQINSPLFF.

This clone was detected many times. The read finishes 3 residues shy of the CDR3 end, and the germline J gene is used to complete it. The chain uses TRBV30 and TRBJ2-7; a weak D match, TRBD2 (6 bases). Trimming removed 2 bases from V and 1 base from J, with 15 bases in between. The CDR3 runs 15 residues. Germline V gene lookup returns CDR1 GTSNPN and CDR2 SVGIG (reference sequence). CDR3 protein: CAWSSGTPESYEQYF. The CDR3 DNA, read in part, is TGTGCCTGGAGTTCCGGGACTCCTGAGTCCTACGAG.

This clone was counted ten times or more. The read terminates 3 residues ahead of where the CDR3 ends, so the germline J gene completes it. The gene calls are TRBV20-1 and TRBJ2-7; TRBD2 aligns across 8 bases. CDR3 size: 13 residues. Per the germline V gene, CDR1 is DFQATT and CDR2 is SNEGSKA (reference sequence). Trimming removed 4 bases from V and 3 bases from J; junction bases left unmatched: 5. Partial CDR3 DNA: TGCAGTGCTAAAAGCGGGAGTTTCTACGAG. Protein sequence: CSAKSGSFYE. In full, the CDR3 reads CSAKSGSFYEQYF.